The rows below give T cell receptor beta chains drawn from one sample of a study of blood T cell repertoires in COVID-19. Assay used: immunoSEQ multiplex PCR; TCRdb lists only in-frame clones, some missing. The sample shows approximately 41,000 clones, about nine tenths of them seen only once. Sequenced material: peripheral blood. Receptors were obtained from a man aged 50-60 years with active COVID-19. The CDR3 runs from the conserved cysteine through the conserved F or W. A D gene is named only where the DNA matches it firmly. Size tells how often a clone was seen (once, few, many) or the class of an expanded clone, and some rows leave it out.

NA	TRBJ2-2	TRBV9	NA	TGTGCCAGCAGCGTACCCTTCAATATCGGGGACACCGGGGAGCTGTTTTTT	CASSVPFNIGDTGELFF
TRBD1	TRBJ2-2	TRBV28	NA	TGTGCCAGCAGGCCAGGGACAGACACCGGGGAGCTGTTTTTT	CASRPGTDTGELFF
TRBD2	TRBJ2-5	TRBV5-1	NA	TGCGCCAGCACCCCGGGACTAGCGGGAGAGACCCAGTACTTC	CASTPGLAGETQYF
NA	TRBJ2-7	TRBV5-1	NA	TGCGCCAGCCGGGACTTTTACGAGCAGTACTTC	CASRDFYEQYF
TRBD2	TRBJ2-1	TRBV5-8	NA	TGTGCCAGCAGCTTGGGGGGGACTAGCGGATACAATGAGCAGTTCTTC	CASSLGGTSGYNEQFF
NA	TRBJ1-5	TRBV6-2/TRBV6-3	NA	TGTGCCAGCAGCCACCCCAGGGGCAATCAGCCCCAGCATTTT	CASSHPRGNQPQHF
TRBD1	TRBJ2-7	TRBV14	NA	TGTGCCAGCAGCCACCCCGGGCCAGGGGGCCCCTACGAGCAGTACTTC	CASSHPGPGGPYEQYF
NA	TRBJ2-7	TRBV7-3	NA	TGTGCCAGCAGCCCCCTGAGCAGGGAGGCTAGGTCGGTCCACGAGCAGTACTTC	CASSPLSREARSVHEQYF
NA	TRBJ2-1	TRBV11-3	NA	TGTGCCAGCAGCGTTCGAGGCTCCTACAATGAGCAGTTCTTC	CASSVRGSYNEQFF
TRBD2	TRBJ2-7	TRBV18	NA	TGTGCCAGCTCACCCTCCGGACTAGCGGGAGGCTACGACGAGCAGTACTTC	CASSPSGLAGGYDEQYF
NA	TRBJ2-6	TRBV28	NA	TGTGCCAGCAGTTTATGGGGGAGCTCTGGGGCCAACGTCCTGACTTTC	CASSLWGSSGANVLTF
TRBD2	TRBJ2-3	TRBV4-3	NA	TGCGCCAGCAGCCAAGAACGGACTAGCGGCTTAGGTACGCAGTATTTT	CASSQERTSGLGTQYF
TRBD1	TRBJ2-1	TRBV28	NA	TGTGCCAGCAGTTCAAGACAGGGTGAGTTCTTC	CASSSRQGEFF
NA	TRBJ2-7	TRBV24-1	NA	TGTGCCACCAGTGGGGCGGGGACCTACGAGCAGTACTTC	CATSGAGTYEQYF
NA	TRBJ1-5	TRBV2	NA	TGTGCCAGCAGTGATGGTGGAGGCCTCGGGCCCCAGCATTTT	CASSDGGGLGPQHF
NA	TRBJ2-1	TRBV29-1	NA	TGCAGCGTGGGGGACAATGGACACGGCAATGAGCAGTTCTTC	CSVGDNGHGNEQFF
NA	TRBJ1-6	TRBV7-2	NA	TGTGCCAGCAGCTTCGGGAGTAATTCACCCCTCCACTTT	CASSFGSNSPLHF
NA	TRBJ2-2	TRBV7-9	NA	TGTGCCAGCAGCGAGCGTCTGGCGGACACCGGGGAGCTGTTTTTT	CASSERLADTGELFF
NA	TRBJ1-4	TRBV4-2	NA	TGTGCCAGCAGCCGAGGTAGCACAAGATCTAATGAAAAACTGTTTTTT	CASSRGSTRSNEKLFF
TRBD1	TRBJ1-2	TRBV28	NA	TGTGCCAGCAGTACTGGCCAGGGGGCGAGGAACTATGGCTACACCTTC	CASSTGQGARNYGYTF
NA	TRBJ2-3	TRBV20-1	NA	TGCAGTGCTAGTTCGGGGGAGGAGTCGACAGATACGCAGTATTTT	CSASSGEESTDTQYF
NA	TRBJ1-1	TRBV15	few	TGTGCCACCAGCGGCAGACCAGGGGACCCGACTGGGTTAGATGAAGCTTTCTTT	CATSGRPGDPTGLDEAFF
TRBD2	TRBJ2-5	TRBV29-1	once	TGCAGCGCTGAGACTAGCGGCCACGTTACCCAGTACTTC	CSAETSGHVTQYF
NA	TRBJ2-1	TRBV11-3	once	TGTGCCAGCAGCTTAGACCGCGGTAGTGTCAATGAGCAGTTCTTC	CASSLDRGSVNEQFF
TRBD2	TRBJ2-1	TRBV7-6	NA	TGTGCCAGCAGCCGGACCGGGACTAGGGGCAATGAGCAGTTCTTC	CASSRTGTRGNEQFF
TRBD1	TRBJ1-2	TRBV7-3	NA	TGTGCCAGCAGACCGGACAGGGGGTGGGGTGGCTACACCTTC	CASRPDRGWGGYTF
TRBD2	TRBJ2-1	TRBV10-3	NA	TGTGCCATCAGTGGAGGGACTAGCGGGCCTTTCTTC	CAISGGTSGPFF
NA	TRBJ1-2	TRBV27	NA	TGTGCCAGCAGTTCCACCTTGGCAGGTAGTGGCTACACCTTC	CASSSTLAGSGYTF
TRBD2	TRBJ2-3	TRBV7-2	NA	TGTGCCAGCAGCTTAGCGCTTGCGGGAGCAGATACGCAGTATTTT	CASSLALAGADTQYF
TRBD2	TRBJ2-7	TRBV9	once	TGTGCCAGCAGCGTAGAGGCTAGCGGGAGCTTTGAGCAGTACTTC	CASSVEASGSFEQYF
TRBD2	TRBJ2-7	TRBV6-2/TRBV6-3	NA	TGTGCCAGCAGTTCGGGACTAGCGGCTACCGAGCAGTACTTC	CASSSGLAATEQYF
NA	TRBJ1-4	TRBV27	NA	TGTGCCAGCAGTTTAGGGGCTCGCGAAACACTGTTTTTT	CASSLGARETLFF
NA	TRBJ1-5	TRBV28	NA	TGTGCCAGCAGTCTGCAGGGTTTATTGAGGCAGCCCCAGCATTTT	CASSLQGLLRQPQHF
NA	TRBJ2-1	TRBV9	NA	TGTGCCAGCAGCTCTTCCGGGAGCTACAATGAGCAGTTCTTC	CASSSSGSYNEQFF
NA	TRBJ2-5	TRBV19	NA	TGTGCCAGTAGTATCGGGAAAGAGACCCAGTACTTC	CASSIGKETQYF
TRBD2	TRBJ2-5	TRBV19	NA	TGTGCCAGTAGTATAGCGGGAGGTTTTTTAGAGACCCAGTACTTC	CASSIAGGFLETQYF
TRBD1	TRBJ1-4	TRBV7-3	NA	TGTGCCAGCAGCTTAACGCCCGGGACAGATGAAAAACTGTTTTTT	CASSLTPGTDEKLFF
NA	TRBJ2-5	TRBV28	NA	TGTGCCAGCAGTTTCCGGTCAGGGCTGGAGACCCAGTACTTC	CASSFRSGLETQYF
TRBD2	TRBJ2-1	TRBV6-2/TRBV6-3	NA	TGTGCCAGCAGTCCCCCGGGACTAGCGGGGTCGGGTGAGCAGTTCTTC	CASSPPGLAGSGEQFF
TRBD2	TRBJ2-7	TRBV20-1	NA	TGCAGTGCTAGTGGGATTAACGTAGCGGGGGGCTCCTACGAGCAGTACTTC	CSASGINVAGGSYEQYF
TRBD2	TRBJ2-3	TRBV28	NA	TGTGCCAGCTCCTTACTAGCGGGGGATTTTTTTAGCACAGATACGCAGTATTTT	CASSLLAGDFFSTDTQYF
NA	TRBJ2-7	TRBV28	NA	TGTGCCAGCAGCCCGTACTTGTTACGAGAGCAGTACTTC	CASSPYLLREQYF
TRBD1	TRBJ1-4	TRBV6-5	NA	TGTGCCAGCGACGACAGGGCGGAGGAAAAACTGTTTTTT	CASDDRAEEKLFF
TRBD1	TRBJ1-1	TRBV6-2/TRBV6-3	once	TGTGCCAGCAGTTCACCCGGGACAGGGAGCACTGAAGCTTTCTTT	CASSSPGTGSTEAFF
TRBD2	TRBJ2-5	TRBV6-5	NA	TGTGCCAGCAGACGACTAGCGGGAGGGCAAGAGACCCAGTACTTC	CASRRLAGGQETQYF
TRBD2	TRBJ2-2	TRBV9	NA	TGTGCCAGCAGACTAGCGCCGAACACCGGGGAGCTGTTTTTT	CASRLAPNTGELFF
NA	TRBJ1-1	TRBV19	NA	TGTGCCAGTAGTTTCCCGACCGGGGGGCCTGAAGCTTTCTTT	CASSFPTGGPEAFF
NA	TRBJ1-3	TRBV3-1/TRBV3-2	NA	TGTGCCAGCAGTCCTCTGAGCTCTGGAAACACCATATATTTT	CASSPLSSGNTIYF
NA	TRBJ1-4	TRBV28	once	TGTGCCAGCAGTTTGCGAGAAAAACTGTTTTTT	CASSLREKLFF
NA	TRBJ1-5	TRBV6-2/TRBV6-3	NA	TGTGCCAGCAGTCTAACAGAGGGTCGGCAGCCCCAGCATTTT	CASSLTEGRQPQHF
TRBD2	TRBJ2-1	TRBV7-2	once	TGTGCCAGCAGCCCACGACTAGCGGGATCCTACAATGAGCAGTTCTTC	CASSPRLAGSYNEQFF
TRBD2	TRBJ2-7	TRBV7-2	NA	TGTGCCAGCACCCCACGGGGGGTTATCTACGAGCAGTACTTC	CASTPRGVIYEQYF
NA	TRBJ2-7	TRBV7-9	NA	TGTGCCAGCAGCTTAGCGCTGGCCAAGCGCCCGTACTTC	CASSLALAKRPYF
TRBD2	TRBJ2-1	TRBV4-1	NA	TGCGCCAGCTGGGGCGGGGGCTCCTACAATGAGCAGTTCTTC	CASWGGGSYNEQFF